This TCR beta chain derives from a study of blood T cell repertoires in COVID-19. Study details: Nucleic acid was either cDNA or gDNA, and it came from T cells, B-cell-depleted T cells, or PBMCs.

The protocol was immunoSEQ multiplex PCR, while the TCRdb copy is restricted to in-frame clones and leaves out a portion. The sample lists around 61,000 clones; nearly 90% were seen once. V was clipped by 0 bases and J by 2 bases; unmatched bases: 1. CDR1 and CDR2 (germline): SGHRS, YFSETQ. The CDR3 totals 17 residues. The rearrangement links TRBV5-1 to TRBJ2-1; 14 positions agree with TRBD2. The receptor was isolated from a woman aged 60-75 years with COVID-19, enrolled during active disease. Sequencing was done on a sample of peripheral blood. Written as DNA, the CDR3 is TGCGCCAGCAGCTTGGAGGGACTAGCGGGGGCCTACAATGAGCAGTTCTTC. It specifies CASSLEGLAGAYNEQFF. The variable domain in full, completed from reference TRBV5-1 and TRBJ2-1, reads KAGVTQTPRYLIKTRGQQVTLSCSPISGHRSVSWYQQTPGQGLQFLFEYFSETQRNKGNFPGRFSGRQFSNSRSEMNVSTLELGDSALYLCASSLEGLAGAYNEQFFGPGTRLTVL.